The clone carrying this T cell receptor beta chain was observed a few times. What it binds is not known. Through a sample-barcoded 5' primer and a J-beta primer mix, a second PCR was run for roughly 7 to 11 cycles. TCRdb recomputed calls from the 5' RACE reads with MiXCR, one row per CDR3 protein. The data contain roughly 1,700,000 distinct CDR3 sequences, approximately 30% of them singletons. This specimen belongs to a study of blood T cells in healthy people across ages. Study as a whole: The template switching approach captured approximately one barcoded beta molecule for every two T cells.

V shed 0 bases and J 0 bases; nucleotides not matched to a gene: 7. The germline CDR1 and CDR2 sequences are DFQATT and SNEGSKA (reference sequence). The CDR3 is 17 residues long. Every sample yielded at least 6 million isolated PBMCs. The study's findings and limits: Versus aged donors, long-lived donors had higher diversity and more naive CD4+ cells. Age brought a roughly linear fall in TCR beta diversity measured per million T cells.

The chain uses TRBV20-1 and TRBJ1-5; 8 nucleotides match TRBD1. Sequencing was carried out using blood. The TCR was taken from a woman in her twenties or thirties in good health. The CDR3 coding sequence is TGCAGTGCTAGAGATCGACGGACAGGGTATAGCAATCAGCCCCAGCATTTT. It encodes CSARDRRTGYSNQPQHF.